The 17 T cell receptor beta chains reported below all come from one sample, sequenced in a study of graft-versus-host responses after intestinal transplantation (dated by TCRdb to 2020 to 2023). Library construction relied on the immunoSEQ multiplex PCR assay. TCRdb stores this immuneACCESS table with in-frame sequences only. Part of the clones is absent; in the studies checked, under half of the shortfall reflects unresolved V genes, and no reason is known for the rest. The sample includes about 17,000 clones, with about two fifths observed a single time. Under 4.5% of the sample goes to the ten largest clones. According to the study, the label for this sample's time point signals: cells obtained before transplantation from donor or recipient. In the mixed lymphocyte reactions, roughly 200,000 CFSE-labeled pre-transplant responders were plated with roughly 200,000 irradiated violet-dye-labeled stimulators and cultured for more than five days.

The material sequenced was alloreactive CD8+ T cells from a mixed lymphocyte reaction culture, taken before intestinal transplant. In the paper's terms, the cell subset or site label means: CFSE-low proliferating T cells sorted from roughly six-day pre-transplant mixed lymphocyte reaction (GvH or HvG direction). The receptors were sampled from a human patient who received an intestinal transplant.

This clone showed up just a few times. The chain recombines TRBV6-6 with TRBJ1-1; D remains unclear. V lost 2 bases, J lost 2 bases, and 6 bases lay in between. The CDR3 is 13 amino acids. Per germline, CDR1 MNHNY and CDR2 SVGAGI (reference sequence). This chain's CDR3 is CASSYGINTEAFF. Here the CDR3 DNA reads TGTGCCAGCAGTTACGGTATCAACACTGAAGCTTTCTTT.

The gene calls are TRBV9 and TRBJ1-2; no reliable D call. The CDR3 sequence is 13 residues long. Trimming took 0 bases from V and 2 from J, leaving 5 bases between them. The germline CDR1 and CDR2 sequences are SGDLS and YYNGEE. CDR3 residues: CASSVGQNYGYTF. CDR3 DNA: TGTGCCAGCAGCGTAGGGCAGAACTATGGCTACACCTTC.

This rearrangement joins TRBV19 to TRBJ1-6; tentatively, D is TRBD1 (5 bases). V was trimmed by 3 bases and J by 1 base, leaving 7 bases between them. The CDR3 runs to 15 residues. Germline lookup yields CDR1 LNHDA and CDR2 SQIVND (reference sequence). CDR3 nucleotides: TGTGCCAGTAGTATGGGGCTTTCCTATAATTCACCCCTCCACTTT. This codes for CASSMGLSYNSPLHF.

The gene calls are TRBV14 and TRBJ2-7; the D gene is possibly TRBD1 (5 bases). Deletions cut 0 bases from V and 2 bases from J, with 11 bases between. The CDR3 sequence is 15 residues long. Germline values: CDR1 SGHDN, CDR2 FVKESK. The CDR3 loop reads CASSQDVGAAYEQYF. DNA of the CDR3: TGTGCCAGCAGCCAAGATGTAGGGGCCGCCTACGAGCAGTACTTC. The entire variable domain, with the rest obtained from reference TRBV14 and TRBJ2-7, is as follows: EAGVTQFPSHSVIEKGQTVTLRCDPISGHDNLYWYRRVMGKEIKFLLHFVKESKQDESGMPNNRFLAERTGGTYSTLKVQPAELEDSGVYFCASSQDVGAAYEQYFGPGTRLTVT.

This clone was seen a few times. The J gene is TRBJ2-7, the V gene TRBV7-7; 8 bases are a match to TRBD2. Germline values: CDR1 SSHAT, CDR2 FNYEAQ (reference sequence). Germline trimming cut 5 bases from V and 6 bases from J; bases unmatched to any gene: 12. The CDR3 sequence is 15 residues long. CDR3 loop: CASSVGAGGGAEQYF. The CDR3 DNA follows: TGTGCCAGCAGCGTGGGGGCGGGAGGTGGCGCCGAGCAGTACTTC. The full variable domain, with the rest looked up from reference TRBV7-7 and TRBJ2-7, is GAGVSQSPRYKVTKRGQDVTLRCDPISSHATLYWYQQALGQGPEFLTYFNYEAQPDKSGLPSDRFSAERPEGSISTLTIQRTEQRDSAMYRCASSVGAGGGAEQYFGPGTRLTVT.

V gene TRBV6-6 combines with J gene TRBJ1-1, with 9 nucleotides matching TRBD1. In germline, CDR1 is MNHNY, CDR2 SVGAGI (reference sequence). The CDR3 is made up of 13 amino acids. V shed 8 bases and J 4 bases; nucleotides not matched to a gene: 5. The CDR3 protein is CASAPTGGTEAFF. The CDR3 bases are TGTGCCAGCGCCCCGACAGGGGGCACTGAAGCTTTCTTT.

The CDR3 spells CASQAWGNGYGYTF. Here the CDR3 DNA reads TGTGCCAGCCAAGCTTGGGGAAACGGTTATGGCTACACCTTC. The V gene is TRBV5-4, the J gene TRBJ1-2; no definite D call. The V end was cut by 7 bases, the J end by 5 bases, with 18 bases between. There are 14 residues in the CDR3. Germline CDR1 reads SGHNT; CDR2 reads YYREEE (reference sequence).

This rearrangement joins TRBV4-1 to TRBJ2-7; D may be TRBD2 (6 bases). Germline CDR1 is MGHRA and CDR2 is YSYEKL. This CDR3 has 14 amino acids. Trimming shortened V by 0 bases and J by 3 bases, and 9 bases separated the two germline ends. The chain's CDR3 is CASSQDGGGYEQYF. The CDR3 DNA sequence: TGCGCCAGCAGCCAAGATGGGGGAGGCTACGAGCAGTACTTC.

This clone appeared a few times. CDR3 coding DNA: TGTGCCAGCAGTTTAACCATAGCGGGCCGTCATCGAAGTGAGTTCTTC. Protein sequence: CASSLTIAGRHRSEFF. The chain recombines TRBV27 with TRBJ2-1, with 7 bases matching TRBD2. Germline CDR1 is MNHEY and CDR2 is SMNVEV (reference sequence). This CDR3 is built from 16 residues. J lost 14 bases, V lost 2 bases, and 18 bases had no gene match.

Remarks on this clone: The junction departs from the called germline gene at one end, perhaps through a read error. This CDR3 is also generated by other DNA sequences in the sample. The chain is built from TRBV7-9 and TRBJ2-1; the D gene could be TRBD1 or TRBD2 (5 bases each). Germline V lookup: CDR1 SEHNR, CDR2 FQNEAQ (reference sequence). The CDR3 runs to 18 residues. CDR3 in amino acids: CTSRAVHPQRSSYNEQFF. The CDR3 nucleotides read TGTACCAGCAGGGCGGTACATCCTCAGCGGAGCTCCTACAATGAGCAGTTCTTC.

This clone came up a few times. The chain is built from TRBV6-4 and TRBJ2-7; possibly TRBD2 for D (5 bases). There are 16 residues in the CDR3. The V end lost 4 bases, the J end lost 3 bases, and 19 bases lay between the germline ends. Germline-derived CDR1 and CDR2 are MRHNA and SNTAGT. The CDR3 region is CASSAPRRVGRYEQYF. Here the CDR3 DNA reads TGTGCCAGCAGTGCGCCCCGGCGGGTCGGTCGCTACGAGCAGTACTTC.

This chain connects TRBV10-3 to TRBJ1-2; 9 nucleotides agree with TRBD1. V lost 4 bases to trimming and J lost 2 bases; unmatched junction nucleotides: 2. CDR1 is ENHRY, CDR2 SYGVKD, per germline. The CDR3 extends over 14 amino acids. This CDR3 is CAISGDRVNYGYTF. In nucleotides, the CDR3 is TGTGCCATCAGTGGGGACAGGGTCAACTATGGCTACACCTTC.

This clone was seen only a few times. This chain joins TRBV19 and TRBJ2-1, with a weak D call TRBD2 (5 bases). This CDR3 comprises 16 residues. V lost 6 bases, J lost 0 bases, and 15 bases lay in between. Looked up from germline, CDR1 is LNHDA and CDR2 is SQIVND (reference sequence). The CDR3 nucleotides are TGTGCCAGTAGCGGCGATAGCGTAAACTCCTACAATGAGCAGTTCTTC. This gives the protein CASSGDSVNSYNEQFF.

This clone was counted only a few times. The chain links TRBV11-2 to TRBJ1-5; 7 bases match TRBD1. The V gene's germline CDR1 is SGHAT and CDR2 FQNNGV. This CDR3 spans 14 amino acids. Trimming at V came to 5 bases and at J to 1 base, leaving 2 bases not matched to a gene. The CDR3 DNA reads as TGTGCCAGCAGCATGACAGGGAGCAATCAGCCCCAGCATTTT. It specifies CASSMTGSNQPQHF.

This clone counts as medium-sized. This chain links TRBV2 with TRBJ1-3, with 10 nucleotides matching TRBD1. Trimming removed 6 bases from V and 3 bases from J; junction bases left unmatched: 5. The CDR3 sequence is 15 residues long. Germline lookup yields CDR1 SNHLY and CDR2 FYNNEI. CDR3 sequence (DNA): TGTGCCAGCAGGGCCGGGACAGGGGTTGGAAACACCATATATTTT. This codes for CASRAGTGVGNTIYF.

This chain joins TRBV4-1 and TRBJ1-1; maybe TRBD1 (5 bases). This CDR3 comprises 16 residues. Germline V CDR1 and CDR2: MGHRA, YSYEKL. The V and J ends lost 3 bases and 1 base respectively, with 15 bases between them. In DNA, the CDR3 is TGCGCCAGCAGCCACCAGGGAGGGACCCCGAACACTGAAGCTTTCTTT. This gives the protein CASSHQGGTPNTEAFF.

DNA of the CDR3: TGTGCCAGCATGAAGCGGGAGGGTCACGAGCAGTACTTC. Translated, it gives CASMKREGHEQYF. The chain is built from TRBV6-5 and TRBJ2-7, with 10 bases that match TRBD2. Germline values: CDR1 MNHEY, CDR2 SVGAGI. The CDR3 covers 13 residues. V trimming: 7 bases; J trimming: 5 bases; junction bases outside the gene matches: 5.